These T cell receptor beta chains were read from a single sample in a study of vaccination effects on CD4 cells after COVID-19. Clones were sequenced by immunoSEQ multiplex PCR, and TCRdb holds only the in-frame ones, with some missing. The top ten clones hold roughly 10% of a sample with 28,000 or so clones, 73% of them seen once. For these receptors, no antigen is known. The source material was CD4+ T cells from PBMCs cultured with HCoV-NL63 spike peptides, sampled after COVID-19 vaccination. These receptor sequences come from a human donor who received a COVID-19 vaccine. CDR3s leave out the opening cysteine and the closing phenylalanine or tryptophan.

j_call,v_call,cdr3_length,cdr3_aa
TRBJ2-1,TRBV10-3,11,AISAMSDNEQF
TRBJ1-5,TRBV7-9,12,ASRRQGPNQPQH
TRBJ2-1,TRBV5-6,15,ASSFGNRLSSYNEQF
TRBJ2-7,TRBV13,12,ASSRRTGKYEQY
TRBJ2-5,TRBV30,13,AWSLGLAGAETQY
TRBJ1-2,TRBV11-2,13,ASSPRTANPYGYT
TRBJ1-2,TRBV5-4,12,ASTLQTGRYGYT
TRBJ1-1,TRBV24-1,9,ATSDQLEAF
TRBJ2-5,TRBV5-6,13,ASSPRAVYQETQY
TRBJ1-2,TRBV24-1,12,ATSDGLHNYGYT
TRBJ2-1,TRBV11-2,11,ASSEDSRVEKF
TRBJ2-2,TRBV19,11,ASSMVDTGELF
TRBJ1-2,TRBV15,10,ATSRDGGGYT
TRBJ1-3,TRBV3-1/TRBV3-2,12,ASSETFNGNTIY
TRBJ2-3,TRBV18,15,ASSPRGGGEATDTQY
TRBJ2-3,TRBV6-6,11,ATRQGSTDTQY
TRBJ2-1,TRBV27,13,ASSLYALAGNEQF
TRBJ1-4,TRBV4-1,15,ASSQALKSSDREKLF
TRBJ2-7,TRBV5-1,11,ASSLSGGVEQY